The rows below give T cell receptor beta chains drawn from one sample of a study of blood T cell repertoires in COVID-19. TCRdb keeps only in-frame clones here, not all; method: immunoSEQ multiplex PCR. The table includes about 15,000 clones, approximately 76% detected once. Source material: peripheral blood. The receptors here all came from a man in his sixties or seventies with active or convalescent COVID-19. Each CDR3 is given with its conserved first and last residue. D genes are given only for firm matches. Size is stated for part of the rows, as once, few or many counts, or as a class when the clone is expanded.

TRBV2	15	TRBJ2-7	TRBD1	few	TGTGCCAGCAGCCGACAGGGCCTGAGCTCCTACGAGCAGTACTTC	CASSRQGLSSYEQYF
TRBV21-1	17	TRBJ2-5	-	-	TGTGCCAGCAGCAAAGCCCGACTACAGGGATGGGAAGAGACCCAGTACTTC	CASSKARLQGWEETQYF
TRBV18	15	TRBJ2-5	-	-	TGTGCCAGCTCACCCACCGGGGATGTGTTGGAGACCCAGTACTTC	CASSPTGDVLETQYF
TRBV7-7	14	TRBJ2-4	-	-	TGTGCTAGCAGCCCATTGGGAAGGGGAAACATTCAGTACTTC	CASSPLGRGNIQYF
TRBV5-8	14	TRBJ1-3	-	few	TGTGCCAGCAGCTTATGGGGGGCTGGAAACACCATATATTTT	CASSLWGAGNTIYF
TRBV6-6	16	TRBJ1-6	TRBD1	-	TGTGCCAGCAGCCACCCCACCGGGACAGGCGATTCACCCCTCCACTTT	CASSHPTGTGDSPLHF
TRBV28	12	TRBJ2-5	-	few	TGTGCCAGCAGTTTTAGGGGCGAGACCCAGTACTTC	CASSFRGETQYF
TRBV7-9	15	TRBJ2-2	TRBD2	-	TGTGCCAGCAGCTTACTAGCGGGAGACACCGGGGAGCTGTTTTTT	CASSLLAGDTGELFF
TRBV4-3	13	TRBJ1-1	-	-	TGCGCCAGCAGCCAAACAGGGAACACTGAAGCTTTCTTT	CASSQTGNTEAFF
TRBV10-3	12	TRBJ1-2	-	-	TGTGCCATCAACCGGGCTAACTATGGCTACACCTTC	CAINRANYGYTF
TRBV5-1	15	TRBJ1-1	TRBD1	-	TGCGCCAGCAGCTGGGGGACAGCTATGAACACTGAAGCTTTCTTT	CASSWGTAMNTEAFF
TRBV7-2	15	TRBJ2-1	-	-	TGTGCCAGCAGCTTAGCCAGGACTACCTACAATGAGCAGTTCTTC	CASSLARTTYNEQFF
TRBV5-1	11	TRBJ2-7	-	-	TGCGCCAGCAGCCTACAGGGCGAGCAGTACTTC	CASSLQGEQYF
TRBV12-3/TRBV12-4	13	TRBJ1-3	-	-	TGTGCCAGCAGAAGAGACAGCGACAACACCATATATTTT	CASRRDSDNTIYF
TRBV15	16	TRBJ2-2	TRBD2	-	TGTGCCACCAGCAGAGGGGCGGGGGGATACACCGGGGAGCTGTTTTTT	CATSRGAGGYTGELFF
TRBV30	14	TRBJ2-1	-	once	TGTGCCTGGCGGAAACTACGACTGTACAATGAGCAGTTCTTC	CAWRKLRLYNEQFF
TRBV4-2	15	TRBJ1-2	-	-	TGTGCCAGCAGCCAAGATCACGGCAGGGGCGGTGGCTACACCTTC	CASSQDHGRGGGYTF
TRBV19	15	TRBJ2-5	TRBD1	-	TGTGCCAGTAGCCCCGGGACAGGGAGGCGAGAGACCCAGTACTTC	CASSPGTGRRETQYF
TRBV6-2/TRBV6-3	14	TRBJ1-1	-	-	TGTGCCAGCAGTCTTGGGGGCTTGAACGCTGAAGCTTTCTTT	CASSLGGLNAEAFF
TRBV12-3/TRBV12-4	13	TRBJ1-5	-	-	TGTGCCAGCAGTTTAGGGGGGGAACAGCCCCAGCATTTT	CASSLGGEQPQHF
TRBV11-2	18	TRBJ2-1	TRBD2	-	TGTGCCAGCAGCTTGACTAGCGGGGGGGCCGCGTCCTACAATGAGCAGTTCTTC	CASSLTSGGAASYNEQFF
TRBV28	15	TRBJ2-7	TRBD1	-	TGTGCCAGCAGTTTGAGACAGGGGGTCTCCTACGAGCAGTACTTC	CASSLRQGVSYEQYF
TRBV6-5	14	TRBJ2-7	-	-	TGTGCCAGCAGTTCCGGCCCCGGGACACCAGAGCAGTACTTC	CASSSGPGTPEQYF
TRBV7-2	17	TRBJ2-6	TRBD1	-	TGTGCCAGCAGCCCCGGGACAGGGGGCGCTGGGGCCAACGTCCTGACTTTC	CASSPGTGGAGANVLTF
TRBV28	14	TRBJ1-1	TRBD1	once	TGTGCCAGTACCCCGGGACAGGGGGACACTGAAGCTTTCTTT	CASTPGQGDTEAFF
TRBV3-1/TRBV3-2	16	TRBJ1-5	-	few	TGTGCCAGCAGCCAAGAGGGAGGAGCGGGCAATCAGCCCCAGCATTTT	CASSQEGGAGNQPQHF
TRBV10-1	14	TRBJ1-3	-	few	TGCGCCACGTCTCAGGGGACTACTGGAAACACCATATATTTT	CATSQGTTGNTIYF
TRBV6-2/TRBV6-3	20	TRBJ2-1	-	large	TGTGCCAGCAGTTACGCAAACAGGGTTGAGGGGGGGTCCTCCTACAATGAGCAGTTCTTC	CASSYANRVEGGSSYNEQFF
TRBV14	17	TRBJ2-7	TRBD1	-	TGTGCCAGCAGGGGCCACCCCGGACAGGGGGACTCCTACGAGCAGTACTTC	CASRGHPGQGDSYEQYF
TRBV28	17	TRBJ2-5	TRBD1	-	TGTGCCAGCAGTGCGCTGGGATCGACAGGGGGAGTAGAGACCCAGTACTTC	CASSALGSTGGVETQYF
TRBV29-1	12	TRBJ1-2	-	-	TGCAGCGTTGAGAGGTCCGGCTATGGCTACACCTTC	CSVERSGYGYTF
TRBV2	13	TRBJ1-2	-	-	TGTGCCAGCAGTGGGTCAGGGAGGTATGGCTACACCTTC	CASSGSGRYGYTF
TRBV5-6	13	TRBJ2-1	TRBD2	-	TGTGCCAGCAGTTGGCGGCGGGGGGGTGAGCAGTTCTTC	CASSWRRGGEQFF
TRBV7-8	15	TRBJ2-7	-	-	TGTGCCAGCAGCTTAGTTTCCGCCTTCGTTAGCGAGCAGTACTTC	CASSLVSAFVSEQYF
TRBV29-1	13	TRBJ2-1	-	-	TGCAGCGCCGCCACCCGCCAGGTCGTACGGCAGTTCTTC	CSAATRQVVRQFF